Described below is a single T cell receptor (beta chain) sequence and its context. Which antigen it targets is not known. There are no base qualities to consult, and no much larger clone falls within one base. The CDR3 has 16 amino acids, counting the end cysteine and phenylalanine. The DNA shown is the 48-base CDR3, in frame from base 1. As encoded in the germline V gene (reference sequence), CDR1 is SGHNT while CDR2 is YYREEE. V has 6 bases trimmed and J has 0 bases trimmed; junction bases matching no gene number 8. TCRbeta CDR3 regions were amplified from genomic DNA by means of the immunoSEQ Assay, a bias-controlled multiplex PCR. The source study handled its data this way. Nucleated cell counts per sample were estimated from amplification of reference gene primers within the assay. To quantify the absolute abundance of each unique TCRbeta CDR3 rearrangement, sequence reads were collapsed and filtered. Productive Simpson clonality was computed per sample as the square root of Simpson's diversity index over productive rearrangements. TCRdb took this table from immuneACCESS and kept in-frame rearrangements with V and J called. Such tables lack part of the clones; where checked against another copy, unresolved V genes explain under half of the gap, and the rest is unexplained. From that table come the V and J calls and clone size; the DNA was used to work out D and trimming. Across this sample there are 85,000 to 100,000 clones, with around 88% seen only once. The ten largest clones represent less than 9% of the sample.

The sample belongs to a study of blood T cell repertoires in COVID-19 (dated by TCRdb to 2018 to 2021). With regard to the full study: The collaborator samples originated in the United States, Italy and Spain and spanned the acute and convalescent phases of COVID-19. The material from the prospective study consisted of cDNA or gDNA derived from T cells, B-cell-depleted T cells, or PBMCs. The repertoires were made available in a free public database intended to serve as a resource for research on the immune response to SARS-CoV-2. The samples were drawn from the first 160 participants of the ongoing ImmuneRACE study and from 950 to 1,500 subjects provided by 6 global collaborators. Nearly every sample came with metadata listing a de-identified subject ID, COVID-19 status, age in years and sex. Deeply sampled blood TCRbeta repertoires from subjects exposed to, actively infected with, or recovered from COVID-19 were included in the dataset. Where available, HLA class I and class II types were obtained from metadata supplied by the sample provider rather than from assay-based typing. Results the study describes overall, beyond this receptor: Clinical and demographic metadata were provided uncurated, with the amount varying by source and participant.

Collaborating institutions collected whole blood in K2EDTA tubes following their own protocols. For TCRbeta analysis, collaborators shipped samples as frozen whole blood, isolated PBMCs, or DNA extracted from either of those sample types. This TCR came from a man aged 55-75 years with acute or convalescent COVID-19. Specimen: peripheral blood. The sequence joins TRBV5-4 to TRBJ1-2; 10 bases in between match TRBD1. CDR3 region: CASIPGQGRSNYGYTF. The nucleotides read TGTGCCAGCATCCCGGGACAGGGGCGATCTAACTATGGCTACACCTTC.